Given below is one T cell receptor beta chain in context. The data originate from a study of CD8+ T cells in alopecia areata. Treatment in this sample: oral pan-JAK inhibitor, 5-10 mg twice daily. Sorting from PBMCs produced CD4+ and CD8+ T cells. The germline V and J ends were trimmed by 1 base and 7 bases, with 10 bases remaining between them. The CDR3 is 13 amino acids. From germline, CDR1 is GTSNPN and CDR2 SVGIG (reference sequence). Sequencing templates came from extracted RNA that was reverse transcribed into cDNA. Only in-frame clones appear in the TCRdb table, and some are missing; sequencing was by immunoSEQ multiplex PCR. The sample shows 200,000 to 250,000 clones, less than 45% of them seen only once.

The clonotype was recovered from a human donor with alopecia areata. The rearrangement joins TRBV30 to TRBJ2-2, with D perhaps TRBD2 (6 bases). The material sequenced was CD4+ T cells sorted from blood, taken at approximately week 30, from a patient treated with tofacitinib. The CDR3 DNA is TGTGCCTGGAGTGGAAGCGGGCTCGGGGAGCTGTTTTTT. This gives the protein CAWSGSGLGELFF. Full variable domain (rest looked up from reference TRBV30 and TRBJ2-2): SQTIHQWPATLVQPVGSPLSLECTVEGTSNPNLYWYRQAAGRGLQLLFYSVGIGQISSEVPQNLSASRPQDRQFILSSKKLLLSDSGFYLCAWSGSGLGELFFGEGSRLTVL.